The T cell receptor (beta chain) under discussion was sequenced for a study of control samples from healthy donors and cancer patients. CDR3 length: 12 residues. V was trimmed by 0 bases and J by 5 bases, leaving 3 bases between them. The germline gives CDR1 LGHDT, CDR2 YNNKEL (reference sequence). Here immunoSEQ multiplex PCR was the method, and the copy in TCRdb shows in-frame clones only, minus some. The sample records under 450,000 clones, 75% to 95% being singletons. This clonotype was obtained from a man aged 35 to 55 with head and neck cancer. Specimen: PBMCs. This chain joins TRBV3-1 (or the pseudogene TRBV3-2) and TRBJ2-3; D unresolved. CDR3 sequence (DNA): TGTGCCAGCAGCCAAGAAGTAGATACGCAGTATTTT. Its translation: CASSQEVDTQYF.